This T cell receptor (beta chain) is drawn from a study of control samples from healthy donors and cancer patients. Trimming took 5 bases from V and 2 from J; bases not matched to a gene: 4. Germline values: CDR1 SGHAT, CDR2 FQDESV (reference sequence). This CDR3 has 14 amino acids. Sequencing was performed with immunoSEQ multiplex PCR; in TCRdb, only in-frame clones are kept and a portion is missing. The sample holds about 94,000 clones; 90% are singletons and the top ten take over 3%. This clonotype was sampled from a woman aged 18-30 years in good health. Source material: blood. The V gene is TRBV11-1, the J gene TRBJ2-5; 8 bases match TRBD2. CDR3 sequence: CASSPGTSQETQYF. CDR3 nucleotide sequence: TGTGCCAGCAGCCCCGGGACTAGTCAAGAGACCCAGTACTTC. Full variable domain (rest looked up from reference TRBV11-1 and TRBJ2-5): EAEVAQSPRYKITEKSQAVAFWCDPISGHATLYWYRQILGQGPELLVQFQDESVVDDSQLPKDRFSAERLKGVDSTLKIQPAELGDSAMYLCASSPGTSQETQYFGPGTRLLVL.